This TCR beta chain was sequenced in a study of T cell repertoires in cytomegalovirus infection (dated by TCRdb to between 2017 and 2020). Study-wide context: Donor HLA type was relevant to the analysis, because carriage of CMV infection together with the matching HLA type was indicated by public TCR beta signatures. The study at large found these results: The ex vivo response was dominated by HLA-C-restricted CMV-specific TCR beta clonotypes, which also provided the single most frequent clonotype in two of eight donors. In both this cohort and an independent cohort of over 350 donors, the cumulative frequency of public TCR beta family members distinguished carriers of CMV infection plus the relevant HLA type.

Sequenced using an Illumina HiSeq 1500. TCRdb itself trimmed the public reads at Q25 with fastp, ran MiXCR and retained productive beta chains. Each entry merges the rows of one CDR3 protein and shows their most common DNA and genes. The sample table records 170,000 or so distinct CDR3 sequences; about a sixth of these occur just once. Approximately 26% of the sample comes from the top ten. This clonotype has just a few counts. Its antigen remains undetermined. No base-level quality is on record; no much larger clone is a single base apart. V is trimmed back by 10 bases and J by 6 bases, and the junction contains 13 bases that no gene match accounts for. Including the terminal cysteine and phenylalanine, the CDR3 comprises 14 residues. This entry keeps only the CDR3 DNA: 42 bases, framed from base 1.

The chain is encoded by TRBV12-3 or TRBV12-4 joined to TRBJ1-1; TRBD1 matches 8 bases in the middle. Sequences were obtained from CD8+ T cells from PBMCs. This TCR derives from a human donor in good health (CMV status not recorded). Some clones in this sample may be carry-over from other donors' samples. CDR3 sequence: CAIIDRGPIPEAFF. DNA sequence: TGTGCCATCATAGACAGGGGTCCGATTCCTGAAGCTTTCTTT.